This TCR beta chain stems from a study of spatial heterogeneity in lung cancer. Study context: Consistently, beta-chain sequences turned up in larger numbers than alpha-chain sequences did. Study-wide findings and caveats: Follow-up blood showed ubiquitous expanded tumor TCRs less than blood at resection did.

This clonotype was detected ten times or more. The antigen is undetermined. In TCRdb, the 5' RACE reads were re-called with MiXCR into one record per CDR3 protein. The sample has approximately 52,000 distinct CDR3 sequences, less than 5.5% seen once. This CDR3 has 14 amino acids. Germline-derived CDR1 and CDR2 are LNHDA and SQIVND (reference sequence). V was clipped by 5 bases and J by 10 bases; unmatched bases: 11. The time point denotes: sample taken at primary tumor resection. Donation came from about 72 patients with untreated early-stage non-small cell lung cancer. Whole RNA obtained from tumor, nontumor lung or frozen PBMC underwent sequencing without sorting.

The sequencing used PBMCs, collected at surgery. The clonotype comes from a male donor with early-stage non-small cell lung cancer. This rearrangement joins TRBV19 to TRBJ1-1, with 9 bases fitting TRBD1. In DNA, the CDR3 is TGTGCCAGTAGTCACCGAGGGACAGGGTTTGGAGCTTTCTTT. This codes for CASSHRGTGFGAFF.